This T cell receptor beta chain was sequenced during a study of CD8 T cells in Susac syndrome. The germline V gene encodes CDR1 SEHNR and CDR2 FQNEAQ (reference sequence). The CDR3 has 15 amino acids. Trimming removed 7 bases at V and 5 bases at J, with 20 bases between. RNA totalling roughly 0.45 to 1 ug underwent reverse transcription with random hexamers. TCR beta CDR3 was amplified by immunoSEQ covering 54 Vbeta and 13 Jbeta. Using its own MiXCR run on the immunoSEQ multiplex PCR reads, TCRdb lists one record per CDR3 protein. The sample carries 50,000 or so distinct CDR3 sequences, 93% recorded once.

Sequencing was performed on CD8+ T cells from PBMCs. The chain is built from TRBV7-9 and TRBJ2-5; D uncertain. The source of this sequence is a human donor in good health. The CDR3 spells CASTPVLVSRETQYF. CDR3 sequence (DNA): TGTGCCAGCACACCCGTCTTGGTGAGCCGCGAGACCCAGTACTTC.